This T cell receptor (beta chain) was profiled in a study of technical replicates of blood from a few donors. Trimming cost V 3 bases and J 10 bases; bases outside gene matches: 15. This CDR3 contains 17 residues. Germline V gene lookup returns CDR1 LNHDA and CDR2 SQIVND (reference sequence). Using immunoSEQ multiplex PCR, the repertoire was profiled, and TCRdb retains in-frame clones only, with some absent. The sample includes more than 80,000 clones, more than 90% of them seen just once. Sequenced input: T cells isolated from PBMCs. The clonotype was recovered from a human donor in good health. The chain joins TRBV19 to TRBJ2-1; 10 bases are shared with TRBD2. The CDR3 protein is CASSIGWEAGGLGEQFF. CDR3 bases: TGTGCCAGTAGTATTGGGTGGGAAGCGGGGGGGCTTGGGGAGCAGTTCTTC.